This passage covers 29 T cell receptor beta chains from one sample sequenced in a study of shared clonotypes between healthy human individuals. Profiled with immunoSEQ multiplex PCR; TCRdb holds only in-frame clones, not every one. This table has 2 million to 2.5 million clones, 93% appearing once. The sample consisted of naive CD4+ T cells from PBMCs. Described subset: CD45RA+ positively selected. The receptors come from a man between 18 and 35 years old in good health. Some clones in this sample may be carry-over from other donors' samples.

The chain joins TRBV25-1 to TRBJ1-5; D is unresolved. CDR1 and CDR2 (germline): MGHDK, SYGVNS. V was trimmed by 8 bases and J by 3 bases, leaving 8 bases between them. CDR3 length: 12 residues. The CDR3 protein is CASRFSNQPQHF. The CDR3, as DNA: TGTGCCAGCCGATTTTCCAATCAGCCCCAGCATTTT.

A remark on this clone: Other DNA sequences in the sample encode the same CDR3. The chain is built from TRBV10-3 and TRBJ1-5; 7 nucleotides match TRBD1. The ends lost 9 bases at V and 2 bases at J; junction bases unmatched: 4. The CDR3 length is 13 residues. Germline V gives CDR1 ENHRY, CDR2 SYGVKD. The CDR3 sequence: CAIGGTGNQPQHF. CDR3 DNA: TGTGCCATTGGAGGGACAGGCAATCAGCCCCAGCATTTT.

V gene TRBV2 combines with J gene TRBJ2-2; D possibly corresponds to TRBD1 (6 bases). The CDR3 covers 15 residues. Germline lookup yields CDR1 SNHLY and CDR2 FYNNEI. V lost 4 bases and J 8 bases, leaving 17 bases between the germline ends. CDR3 sequence reads: CASSAIRAGAGELFF. The CDR3 DNA reads TGTGCCAGCAGTGCCATAAGGGCAGGGGCAGGGGAGCTGTTTTTT.

The chain has TRBV5-4 and TRBJ2-7, with 7 bases fitting TRBD1. Germline V CDR1 and CDR2: SGHNT, YYREEE (reference sequence). J lost 6 bases, V lost 0 bases, and 9 bases had no gene match. The CDR3 is made up of 15 amino acids. The CDR3 is CASSLEGGVWSEQYF. CDR3 in DNA: TGTGCCAGCAGCTTGGAAGGGGGCGTGTGGTCCGAGCAGTACTTC.

This rearrangement joins TRBV6-4 to TRBJ2-1; perhaps TRBD1 as D (6 bases). The germline gives CDR1 MRHNA, CDR2 SNTAGT. This CDR3 has 15 residues. V was clipped by 0 bases and J by 8 bases, with 14 bases between them. CDR3 loop: CASSDSGRGWDEQFF. Here the CDR3 DNA reads TGTGCCAGCAGTGACTCTGGCAGGGGCTGGGATGAGCAGTTCTTC.

The gene calls are TRBV28 and TRBJ1-2, with 8 nucleotides matching TRBD1. This CDR3 contains 14 residues. Per the germline V gene, CDR1 is MDHEN and CDR2 is SYDVKM. Trimming removed 6 bases from V and 8 bases from J; junction bases left unmatched: 11. CDR3 nucleotide sequence: TGTGCCAGCAGGGGGGGACAGGCTTTAATCGGCTACACCTTC. Translated: CASRGGQALIGYTF.

V is TRBV18 and J is TRBJ2-5; TRBD1 aligns across 7 bases. Germline lookup yields CDR1 KGHSH and CDR2 LQKENI. The CDR3 runs to 13 residues. Trimming took 6 bases from V and 7 from J; bases not matched to a gene: 8. The CDR3 here is CASSLGQDGTQYF. Here the CDR3 DNA reads TGTGCCAGCTCCCTAGGACAGGACGGGACCCAGTACTTC. The full variable domain, with the rest looked up from reference TRBV18 and TRBJ2-5, is NAGVMQNPRHLVRRRGQEARLRCSPMKGHSHVYWYRQLPEEGLKFMVYLQKENIIDESGMPKERFSAEFPKEGPSILRIQQVVRGDSAAYFCASSLGQDGTQYFGPGTRLLVL.

This chain connects TRBV5-4 to TRBJ2-2, with D perhaps matching TRBD1 (6 bases). CDR1 SGHNT and CDR2 YYREEE come from the germline V gene (reference sequence). Trimming left V 5 bases short and J 5 bases short, with 10 bases between. This CDR3 has 13 residues. The CDR3 DNA reads TGTGCCAGCAGACCAGGGGTGACCGGGGAGCTGTTTTTT. Its protein is CASRPGVTGELFF.

The chain carries TRBV5-1 and TRBJ2-7, with D possibly being TRBD2 (6 bases). The CDR3 is made up of 14 amino acids. The germline V and J ends were trimmed by 7 bases and 6 bases, with 20 bases remaining between them. The V gene's germline CDR1 is SGHRS and CDR2 YFSETQ. The CDR3 DNA follows: TGCGCCAGCTCTCTCAGGCCAGCGGAGGGCGAGCAGTACTTC. Protein: CASSLRPAEGEQYF.

The chain couples TRBV5-4 to TRBJ2-3; 10 bases match TRBD2. The germline gives CDR1 SGHNT, CDR2 YYREEE (reference sequence). The length of the CDR3 is 17 residues. V gave up 5 bases and J gave up 0 bases; unmatched junction bases: 9. Here the CDR3 reads CASRSTPTSGSTDTQYF. The CDR3 DNA reads TGTGCCAGCAGATCCACCCCGACTAGCGGGAGCACAGATACGCAGTATTTT. The full variable domain, its missing parts supplied by reference TRBV5-4 and TRBJ2-3, is ETGVTQSPTHLIKTRGQQVTLRCSSQSGHNTVSWYQQALGQGPQFIFQYYREEENGRGNFPPRFSGLQFPNYSSELNVNALELDDSALYLCASRSTPTSGSTDTQYFGPGTRLTVL.

The chain recombines TRBV6-1 with TRBJ2-3, with D possibly TRBD1 on 6 matching bases. CDR1 is MNHNS, CDR2 SASEGT, per germline. Trimming removed 6 bases from V and 1 base from J, with 11 bases in between. This CDR3 comprises 14 residues. CDR3 in amino acids: CASRSRGGTDTQYF. The CDR3, as DNA: TGTGCCAGCAGGAGCAGGGGAGGCACAGATACGCAGTATTTT.

The chain recombines TRBV6-1 with TRBJ2-7; tentatively, D is TRBD1 or TRBD2 (5 bases each). Trimming took 5 bases from V and 2 from J, leaving 16 bases between them. Germline lookup yields CDR1 MNHNS and CDR2 SASEGT. The CDR3 totals 15 residues. CDR3 sequence: CASSKAGSLTYEQYF. DNA of the CDR3: TGTGCCAGCAGTAAGGCAGGGAGTTTAACCTACGAGCAGTACTTC.

The CDR3 nucleotides read TGTGCCAGCAGCTTAGGGACTAAGAATGAGCAGTTCTTC. Residues: CASSLGTKNEQFF. J is TRBJ2-1 and V is TRBV5-4; 7 bases are a match to TRBD2. This CDR3 has 13 amino acids. Germline values: CDR1 SGHNT, CDR2 YYREEE (reference sequence). The junction had 3 bases not matched to a gene; V was cut back by 2 bases and J by 7 bases. The full variable domain, rest sourced from reference TRBV5-4 and TRBJ2-1, is ETGVTQSPTHLIKTRGQQVTLRCSSQSGHNTVSWYQQALGQGPQFIFQYYREEENGRGNFPPRFSGLQFPNYSSELNVNALELDDSALYLCASSLGTKNEQFFGPGTRLTVL.

The gene calls are TRBV30 and TRBJ1-3, with a weak D call TRBD1 (5 bases). CDR1 and CDR2 from the germline V gene are GTSNPN and SVGIG (reference sequence). The CDR3 runs to 13 residues. Trimming pared 3 bases from V and 2 bases from J, leaving 8 bases between. The CDR3 protein is CAWSRDAGNTIYF. DNA of the CDR3: TGTGCCTGGAGCAGGGATGCTGGAAACACCATATATTTT.

The chain links TRBV10-3 to TRBJ1-1; the match to TRBD1 covers 11 bases. Losses at the gene ends were 6 bases for V and 0 bases for J; bases not matched to a gene: 6. Germline values: CDR1 ENHRY, CDR2 SYGVKD. The CDR3 spans 16 residues. The CDR3 spells CAIRKGTGGLNTEAFF. The CDR3 bases are TGTGCCATCAGAAAAGGGACAGGGGGATTGAACACTGAAGCTTTCTTT.

The chain uses TRBV18 and TRBJ2-6; TRBD1 might be the D (6 bases). Germline CDR1 and CDR2: KGHSH and LQKENI. Trimming removed 6 bases from V and 3 bases from J, with 12 bases in between. The CDR3 has 15 residues. The CDR3: CASSLYRVGANVLTF. DNA for the CDR3: TGTGCCAGCTCGCTCTACAGGGTTGGGGCCAACGTCCTGACTTTC.

This sequence joins TRBV28 and TRBJ1-2; no reliable D call. This CDR3 contains 14 residues. The germline V gene encodes CDR1 MDHEN and CDR2 SYDVKM. V was trimmed by 3 bases and J by 2 bases, leaving 10 bases between them. The CDR3, as DNA: TGTGCCAGCAGTTTTGTCGCCGGAAACTATGGCTACACCTTC. Amino acid sequence: CASSFVAGNYGYTF.

The chain links TRBV28 to TRBJ1-4, with 7 bases that match TRBD1. Germline lookup yields CDR1 MDHEN and CDR2 SYDVKM. With V trimmed by 7 bases and J by 6 bases, 5 bases remained unmatched. CDR3 length equals 13 residues. The CDR3, as DNA: TGTGCCAGCACCCGCAGGGGGGATGAAAAACTGTTTTTT. Protein: CASTRRGDEKLFF.

The CDR3 DNA reads as TGCGCCAGCAGCTTCAGGGGCCACTACGAGCAGTACTTC. Protein product: CASSFRGHYEQYF. The chain recombines TRBV5-1 with TRBJ2-7; possibly TRBD1 for D (6 bases). Trimming cost V 2 bases and J 3 bases, with 9 bases left between them. Germline loops: CDR1 SGHRS, CDR2 YFSETQ. The CDR3 covers 13 residues.

V and J are TRBV2 and TRBJ2-2, with 7 bases that match TRBD1. V shed 7 bases, J shed 0 bases, and the junction held 2 bases outside the gene matches. The CDR3 is made up of 14 amino acids. Looked up from germline, CDR1 is SNHLY and CDR2 is FYNNEI. This CDR3 is CASTQGANTGELFF. The CDR3 DNA is TGTGCCAGCACCCAGGGGGCGAACACCGGGGAGCTGTTTTTT.

For the CDR3, the DNA is TGTGCCAGCAGCGTAGTAGCGGCAGGGGCGGTCACTGAAGCTTTCTTT. This encodes CASSVVAAGAVTEAFF. The chain employs TRBV9 and TRBJ1-1; D may be TRBD1 (6 bases). The CDR3 totals 16 residues. Deletions cut 0 bases from V and 4 bases from J, with 16 bases between. Germline CDR1 SGDLS, CDR2 YYNGEE.

A remark on this clone: Other DNA sequences within the sample encode an identical CDR3. This chain joins TRBV11-3 and TRBJ2-7; 12 nucleotides match TRBD1. CDR3 length: 14 residues. From germline, CDR1 is SGHNT and CDR2 YENEEA. Trimming cost V 4 bases and J 7 bases; bases outside gene matches: 5. For the CDR3, the DNA is TGTGCCAGCAGCTCGGGACAGGGGGCGGGGGAGCAGTACTTC. This translates into CASSSGQGAGEQYF.

This chain uses TRBV2 with TRBJ2-1; the D gene is possibly TRBD1 (6 bases). CDR1 SNHLY and CDR2 FYNNEI come from the germline V gene. V lost 5 bases and J lost 2, with 13 bases in between. CDR3 size: 15 residues. CDR3 sequence reads: CASSLFGQTYNEQFF. CDR3 DNA sequence: TGTGCCAGCAGTTTATTTGGACAGACCTACAATGAGCAGTTCTTC. Together with reference TRBV2 and TRBJ2-1, the CDR3 gives the full variable domain: EPEVTQTPSHQVTQMGQEVILRCVPISNHLYFYWYRQILGQKVEFLVSFYNNEISEKSEIFDDQFSVERPDGSNFTLKIRSTKLEDSAMYFCASSLFGQTYNEQFFGPGTRLTVL.

About this clone: Other DNA sequences in the same sample also yield this CDR3. The CDR3, as DNA: TGCGCCAGCAGCTTGGAGGGTCGGGGGAACACTGAAGCTTTCTTT. Translating it yields CASSLEGRGNTEAFF. The chain couples TRBV5-1 to TRBJ1-1; unclear D gene. Trimming took off 0 bases at V and 1 base at J, with 10 bases between the two ends. In germline, CDR1 is SGHRS, CDR2 YFSETQ. The CDR3 length is 15 residues.

This rearrangement joins TRBV2 to TRBJ1-3; possibly TRBD1 for D (5 bases). The V gene's germline CDR1 is SNHLY and CDR2 FYNNEI. The CDR3 runs to 15 residues. Trimming took 2 bases from V and 1 from J, leaving 9 bases between them. CDR3 nucleotides: TGTGCCAGCAGTGAAAACAGGCGGTCTGGAAACACCATATATTTT. This sequence encodes CASSENRRSGNTIYF.

The V and J genes are TRBV29-1 and TRBJ1-1, with 9 bases fitting TRBD1. Trimming took 7 bases from V and 4 from J; bases not matched to a gene: 4. The germline V gene has CDR1 SQVTM and CDR2 ANQGSEA. This CDR3 region has 12 residues. CDR3 protein: CSAGTGITEAFF. CDR3 coding DNA: TGCAGCGCCGGGACAGGGATCACTGAAGCTTTCTTT.

In the case of this clone: Different DNA sequences within this sample yield the same CDR3. The chain employs TRBV5-1 and TRBJ2-3, with TRBD2 matching 13 bases. This CDR3 comprises 15 residues. J was trimmed by 6 bases and V by 3 bases; bases with no gene match: 4. Germline V gene data show CDR1 as SGHRS and CDR2 as YFSETQ. CDR3 nucleotides: TGCGCCAGCAGCTCACTAGCGGGGGGGTCGGATACGCAGTATTTT. This encodes CASSSLAGGSDTQYF.

The gene calls are TRBV15 and TRBJ1-5, with D hard to call. V was clipped by 1 base and J by 1 base, with 5 bases between them. Germline V lookup: CDR1 LNHNV, CDR2 YYDKDF (reference sequence). This CDR3 contains 14 residues. Written as DNA, the CDR3 is TGTGCCACCAGCAGAGGACGAAGCAATCAGCCCCAGCATTTT. Translated: CATSRGRSNQPQHF. Looking up the rest from reference TRBV15 and TRBJ1-5 gives the full variable domain: DAMVIQNPRYQVTQFGKPVTLSCSQTLNHNVMYWYQQKSSQAPKLLFHYYDKDFNNEADTPDNFQSRRPNTSFCFLDIRSPGLGDTAMYLCATSRGRSNQPQHFGDGTRLSIL.

The chain is built from TRBV27 and TRBJ2-2; D is perhaps TRBD2 (6 bases). CDR3 length: 19 residues. V was trimmed by 5 bases and J by 0 bases, leaving 22 bases between them. From germline, CDR1 is MNHEY and CDR2 SMNVEV (reference sequence). The CDR3 coding sequence is TGTGCCAGCAGTAAGTTCGGGCTCGCGGGAATAACGAACACCGGGGAGCTGTTTTTT. It yields the protein CASSKFGLAGITNTGELFF.